This T cell receptor (beta chain) was sequenced during a study of Graves' ophthalmopathy and Graves' hyperthyroidism. The CDR3 is made up of 13 amino acids. The V and J ends lost 6 bases and 1 base respectively, with 10 bases between them. Germline V gene sequence: CDR1 ENHRY, CDR2 SYGVKD. The TCR beta CDR3 regions underwent amplification from RNA transcripts. A first-round RT-PCR used HTBI primers, followed by a second-round multiplex PCR. From the multiplex PCR reads, TCRdb called clonotypes with MiXCR, one entry per CDR3 protein. This table has 650,000 to 900,000 distinct CDR3 sequences, roughly 40% appearing once.

The sequence derives from an adult man with Graves' ophthalmopathy. This chain uses TRBV10-3 with TRBJ2-7; D is possibly TRBD1 (6 bases). Sequenced input: peripheral blood. The CDR3 sequence: CAIRDDRSYEQYF. The CDR3 coding sequence is TGTGCCATCAGGGATGACAGGTCCTACGAGCAGTACTTC.